The T cell receptor (beta chain) described here comes from a study of shared clonotypes between healthy human individuals. Findings and caveats of the study: Clonotypes not shared had lower generation probabilities than those common to all four donors. Of the naive CD4 clonotypes, roughly 5.5% were shared across several donors.

Comment on this clone: The antigen is unknown.

From CD4+ cells came CD45RA+ naive and CD45RA-negative memory subsets. CDR3 length equals 15 residues. V shed 0 bases and J shed 2 bases, with 10 bases lying between them. CDR1 is SGHNT, CDR2 YYREEE, per germline (reference sequence). TCRdb's table, derived via immunoSEQ multiplex PCR, lists solely in-frame clones and lacks some. The sample shows 1,500,000 or so clones, roughly 96% of them seen only once. Sequenced input: naive CD4+ T cells sorted from blood. Described subset: CD45RA+ positively selected. The rearrangement uses TRBV5-4 and TRBJ2-3; D is uncertain. This sequence was found in a man aged 25 to 40 in good health. CDR3 bases: TGTGCCAGCAGCTTGGCCAGATCTCCCACAGATACGCAGTATTTT. It yields the protein CASSLARSPTDTQYF. The variable domain in full, completed from reference TRBV5-4 and TRBJ2-3, reads ETGVTQSPTHLIKTRGQQVTLRCSSQSGHNTVSWYQQALGQGPQFIFQYYREEENGRGNFPPRFSGLQFPNYSSELNVNALELDDSALYLCASSLARSPTDTQYFGPGTRLTVL.